These 18 T cell receptor beta chains came from one sample sequenced in a study of a mutant IDH1 vaccine in newly diagnosed glioma (dated by TCRdb to 2020 to 2022). No antigen has been assigned to these receptors. This sample's time point label indicates: week 47, end of study. A 20-mer mutant IDH1 peptide at 300 micrograms in Montanide made up each vaccine dose, which was injected subcutaneously together with topical imiquimod. The library relied on the immunoSEQ multiplex PCR assay. In its TCRdb copy, this immuneACCESS table keeps in-frame sequences only and misses some clones. Where compared with another copy, unresolved V genes explain less than half of these, and the others have no known cause. In this sample the table shows around 40,000 clones, approximately 82% of which occur a single time. Of the sample, around 20% is held by the ten largest clones. The sequenced sample was PBMCs, obtained from a glioma patient whose treatment included an IDH1 peptide vaccine. Receptors originate from a man aged 18 to 29 with glioma. Some clones in this sample may be carry-over from other donors' samples.

The chain employs TRBV4-1 and TRBJ1-1; D call uncertain. Germline lookup yields CDR1 MGHRA and CDR2 YSYEKL. The CDR3 totals 13 residues. The germline V and J ends were trimmed by 2 bases and 0 bases, with 4 bases remaining between them. The CDR3 coding sequence is TGCGCCAGCAGCCAATTCTTGAACACTGAAGCTTTCTTT. Translating it yields CASSQFLNTEAFF.

The rearrangement links TRBV7-2 to TRBJ1-5; D call uncertain. The CDR3 runs to 15 residues. The germline V gene has CDR1 SGHTA and CDR2 FQGNSA. V gave up 3 bases and J gave up 7 bases, with 16 bases separating them. The CDR3 region is CASSFGSGEGQPQHF. The CDR3 DNA reads TGTGCCAGCAGCTTTGGCTCCGGGGAGGGCCAGCCCCAGCATTTT.

This sequence joins TRBV14 and TRBJ2-7, with 8 bases identical to TRBD1. V shed 5 bases, J shed 2 bases, and the junction held 8 bases outside the gene matches. The germline V gene encodes CDR1 SGHDN and CDR2 FVKESK. There are 15 residues in the CDR3. The DNA for the CDR3 is TGTGCCAGCAGCAATAGACAGGGGCGCGCCTACGAGCAGTACTTC. Protein: CASSNRQGRAYEQYF. Looking up the rest from reference TRBV14 and TRBJ2-7 gives the full variable domain: EAGVTQFPSHSVIEKGQTVTLRCDPISGHDNLYWYRRVMGKEIKFLLHFVKESKQDESGMPNNRFLAERTGGTYSTLKVQPAELEDSGVYFCASSNRQGRAYEQYFGPGTRLTVT.

The CDR3 DNA reads TGTGCTAGTGGTTTGGAGACGCGCTACACCTTC. It is translated as CASGLETRYTF. This sequence joins TRBV12-5 and TRBJ1-2; D ambiguous. CDR1 is LGHNT, CDR2 FRNRAP, per germline. V was pared by 1 base and J by 9 bases, with 6 bases between. The CDR3 has 11 residues.

In this sample, this clone turned up a few times. The J gene is TRBJ1-4, the V gene TRBV25-1; no clear D. The CDR3 loop spans 11 amino acids. Trimming cost V 10 bases and J 8 bases, with 11 bases left between them. Germline V gene sequence: CDR1 MGHDK, CDR2 SYGVNS. CDR3 region: CATQEWEKLFF. The CDR3 DNA reads as TGTGCCACCCAGGAGTGGGAAAAACTGTTTTTT. The complete variable domain, with remaining parts taken from reference TRBV25-1 and TRBJ1-4, reads EADIYQTPRYLVIGTGKKITLECSQTMGHDKMYWYQQDPGMELHLIHYSYGVNSTEKGDLSSESTVSRIRTEHFPLTLESARPSHTSQYLCATQEWEKLFFGSGTQLSVL.

The chain carries TRBV5-4 and TRBJ1-2; D gene uncertain. The CDR3 runs to 13 residues. Trimming stripped 2 bases from V and 6 bases from J, with 11 bases between. Germline lookup yields CDR1 SGHNT and CDR2 YYREEE (reference sequence). The CDR3 reads CASSFARLDGYTF. CDR3 bases: TGTGCCAGCAGCTTCGCCAGGTTGGATGGCTACACCTTC.

The chain couples TRBV5-1 to TRBJ2-2, with 11 bases fitting TRBD2. V trimming: 3 bases; J trimming: 4 bases; junction bases outside the gene matches: 5. The germline V gene encodes CDR1 SGHRS and CDR2 YFSETQ. The CDR3 is made up of 16 amino acids. The CDR3 loop reads CASSSGLAEATGELFF. The CDR3 coding sequence is TGCGCCAGCAGCTCGGGACTAGCGGAGGCCACCGGGGAGCTGTTTTTT.

V is TRBV30 and J is TRBJ2-2; D not resolved. This CDR3 region has 14 residues. The V and J ends lost 2 bases and 4 bases respectively, with 11 bases between them. The germline gives CDR1 GTSNPN, CDR2 SVGIG (reference sequence). The CDR3 region is CAWSPQIITGELFF. The CDR3 region has the DNA TGTGCCTGGAGTCCCCAGATCATCACCGGGGAGCTGTTTTTT.

This chain connects TRBV19 to TRBJ1-6, with TRBD1 matching 7 bases. V was clipped by 6 bases and J by 3 bases; unmatched bases: 2. The CDR3 contains 14 residues. The germline CDR1 and CDR2 sequences are LNHDA and SQIVND (reference sequence). The CDR3 loop reads CASSRGGYNSPLHF. Written as DNA, the CDR3 is TGTGCCAGTAGCAGGGGGGGCTATAATTCACCCCTCCACTTT.

The V and J genes are TRBV25-1 and TRBJ2-7; TRBD1 might be the D (5 bases). Per germline, CDR1 MGHDK and CDR2 SYGVNS. This CDR3 is 16 amino acids long. The ends were cut back, 3 bases at V and 3 bases at J, with 18 bases in the middle. CDR3 region: CASSDGRSPQGYEQYF. The CDR3, as DNA: TGTGCCAGCAGTGACGGCCGGTCCCCCCAGGGCTACGAGCAGTACTTC.

Only one count was recorded for this clone. The V and J genes are TRBV4-1 and TRBJ1-5, with TRBD1 as a possible D gene (5 bases). The CDR3 spans 11 residues. Germline V CDR1 and CDR2: MGHRA, YSYEKL. Trimming took 4 bases from V and 11 from J, leaving 9 bases between them. The CDR3 DNA reads as TGCGCCAGCAGCCCTCGGGGGACCCAGCATTTT. Amino acids: CASSPRGTQHF.

The chain is built from TRBV7-2 and TRBJ2-7; 9 bases align to TRBD1. Germline loops: CDR1 SGHTA, CDR2 FQGNSA. The CDR3 covers 14 residues. V shed 6 bases and J 0 bases; nucleotides not matched to a gene: 3. CDR3 sequence reads: CASRTGGSSYEQYF. For the CDR3, the DNA is TGTGCCAGCAGGACAGGGGGGTCCTCCTACGAGCAGTACTTC.

The chain uses TRBV30 and TRBJ1-1; 7 bases are shared with TRBD1. Germline-derived CDR1 and CDR2 are GTSNPN and SVGIG (reference sequence). The V and J ends lost 8 bases and 0 bases, in that order; junction bases with no gene match: 3. The CDR3 length is 12 residues. As DNA, the CDR3 is TGTGCCGGGACAGATATGAACACTGAAGCTTTCTTT. It yields the protein CAGTDMNTEAFF.

The rearrangement links TRBV19 to TRBJ1-5; TRBD1 is a possible D gene (5 bases). The germline gives CDR1 LNHDA, CDR2 SQIVND (reference sequence). Trimming took off 4 bases at V and 6 bases at J, with 16 bases between the two ends. This CDR3 contains 15 residues. The CDR3 is CASSTRGGGGQPQHF. CDR3 DNA: TGTGCCAGTAGTACGAGGGGCGGGGGGGGTCAGCCCCAGCATTTT.

The chain recombines TRBV11-2 with TRBJ1-3; D is possibly TRBD1 (5 bases). Germline values: CDR1 SGHAT, CDR2 FQNNGV. Trimming stripped 3 bases from V and 4 bases from J, with 7 bases between. CDR3 length: 13 amino acids. CDR3 sequence reads: CASSFREGNTIYF. For the CDR3, the DNA is TGTGCCAGCAGCTTCAGGGAAGGAAACACCATATATTTT.

Only a few counts were recorded for this clone. The genes are TRBV20-1 and TRBJ1-1; no clear D gene. Germline CDR1 and CDR2: DFQATT and SNEGSKA (reference sequence). The CDR3 runs 11 residues. The CDR3 loop reads CRPISGTEAFF. The CDR3 DNA sequence: TGCAGACCCATATCGGGCACTGAAGCTTTCTTT.

The rearrangement links TRBV4-1 to TRBJ2-5; unclear D gene. Trimming pared 0 bases from V and 5 bases from J, leaving 4 bases between. Germline V gene sequence: CDR1 MGHRA, CDR2 YSYEKL. The CDR3 totals 12 residues. The CDR3 loop reads CASSQDRETQYF. In DNA, the CDR3 is TGCGCCAGCAGCCAAGATAGGGAGACCCAGTACTTC.

By its share, this clone is medium-sized. Other nucleotide sequences in the sample specify the same CDR3. This chain joins TRBV6-5 and TRBJ2-7; weak D call: TRBD2 (6 bases). The CDR3 loop spans 14 amino acids. Trimming stripped 0 bases from V and 1 base from J, with 7 bases between. CDR1 and CDR2 from the germline V gene are MNHEY and SVGAGI. CDR3 bases: TGTGCCAGCAGTTACTCGGGGGGTTCCTACGAGCAGTACTTC. Translation gives CASSYSGGSYEQYF.